This entry lists 17 T cell receptor beta chains sequenced from one sample in a study of T cells after yellow fever vaccination. TCRdb passed the 5' RACE reads through MiXCR, listing each CDR3 protein once. The repertoire holds under 550,000 distinct CDR3 sequences, with about a fifth as singletons. The sample consisted of PBMCs, taken approximately 20 days after the first yellow fever vaccination. These TCRs come from a man between 18 and 29 years old who received the YFV17D yellow fever vaccine.

As DNA, the CDR3 is TGTGCCAGCAGCTTAGGGGCAGCATCCTACGAGCAGTACTTC. This translates into CASSLGAASYEQYF. This rearrangement joins TRBV7-3 to TRBJ2-7, with D perhaps matching TRBD1 (5 bases). The germline V and J ends were trimmed by 2 bases and 1 base, with 9 bases remaining between them. Per the germline V gene, CDR1 is SGHTA and CDR2 is FQGTGA. This CDR3 contains 14 residues.

This sequence joins TRBV4-1 and TRBJ2-1; D is ambiguous. V gave up 2 bases and J gave up 10 bases, with 18 bases separating them. The CDR3 totals 15 residues. CDR1 is MGHRA and CDR2 is YSYEKL in the germline V gene. This CDR3 reads CASSQWRPSTDEQFF. CDR3 nucleotides: TGCGCCAGCAGCCAATGGCGGCCTTCGACCGACGAGCAGTTCTTC.

The genes are TRBV20-1 and TRBJ2-3, with 10 nucleotides matching TRBD2. The ends lost 0 bases at V and 6 bases at J; junction bases unmatched: 6. Germline CDR1 and CDR2: DFQATT and SNEGSKA (reference sequence). This CDR3 has 15 residues. The CDR3 sequence: CSARDWLAGADTQYF. The DNA for the CDR3 is TGCAGTGCTAGAGATTGGCTAGCGGGGGCCGATACGCAGTATTTT.

The chain is built from TRBV15 and TRBJ2-7; 12 bases line up with TRBD2. Germline V lookup: CDR1 LNHNV, CDR2 YYDKDF (reference sequence). The CDR3 runs to 13 residues. The junction had 2 bases not matched to a gene; V was cut back by 8 bases and J by 3 bases. The CDR3 DNA reads as TGTGCCACCGCGACTAGCGGGGGCTACGAGCAGTACTTC. Amino acids: CATATSGGYEQYF.

This clonotype occurred a few times. The V gene is TRBV4-3, the J gene TRBJ1-6; D possibly corresponds to TRBD1 (6 bases). Germline-derived CDR1 and CDR2 are LGHNA and YSLEER. V shed 0 bases and J shed 4 bases, with 16 bases lying between them. The CDR3 contains 18 residues. The CDR3 DNA reads TGCGCCAGCAGCCAAGATCCCCGGGGGCGAAGATATAATTCACCCCTCCACTTT. It encodes CASSQDPRGRRYNSPLHF.

The V gene is TRBV6-2 or TRBV6-3, the J gene TRBJ1-3, with 7 bases identical to TRBD1. The CDR3 is made up of 14 amino acids. The J segment lost 2 bases and the V segment lost 5 bases, leaving 3 bases of the junction unmatched. The germline V gene encodes CDR1 MNHEY and CDR2 SVGEGT. The CDR3 loop reads CASSNTGAGNTIYF. As DNA, the CDR3 is TGTGCCAGCAGTAACACAGGGGCTGGAAACACCATATATTTT.

Only a few counts were recorded for this clonotype. The chain recombines TRBV6-2 or TRBV6-3 with TRBJ2-2; D gene unclear. V lost 8 bases to trimming and J lost 3 bases, with 4 bases between them. The CDR3 covers 11 residues. From germline, CDR1 is MNHEY and CDR2 SVGEGT. This chain's CDR3 is CASGYTGELFF. The CDR3 DNA reads TGTGCCAGCGGGTACACCGGGGAGCTGTTTTTT.

This clonotype has only a few counts. The V and J genes are TRBV9 and TRBJ1-6; D not resolved. The ends were cut back, 4 bases at V and 0 bases at J, with 14 bases in the middle. In germline, CDR1 is SGDLS, CDR2 YYNGEE. The CDR3 loop spans 17 amino acids. The CDR3 loop reads CASSPGLPSSYNSPLHF. CDR3 coding DNA: TGTGCCAGCAGCCCCGGACTTCCGAGCTCCTATAATTCACCCCTCCACTTT. The full variable domain, rest sourced from reference TRBV9 and TRBJ1-6, is DSGVTQTPKHLITATGQRVTLRCSPRSGDLSVYWYQQSLDQGLQFLIQYYNGEERAKGNILERFSAQQFPDLHSELNLSSLELGDSALYFCASSPGLPSSYNSPLHFGNGTRLTVT.

The chain joins TRBV3-1 to TRBJ2-7, with a possible D match to TRBD1 (5 bases). CDR3 length: 15 residues. Germline lookup yields CDR1 LGHDT and CDR2 YNNKEL (reference sequence). With 4 bases removed from V and 0 bases from J, the gap between germline ends came to 13 bases. The CDR3 DNA sequence: TGTGCCAGCAGCCGGACACGGGTTAGCTCCTACGAGCAGTACGTC. Protein sequence: CASSRTRVSSYEQYV.

There are many counts of this clonotype. V gene TRBV7-2 combines with J gene TRBJ2-3; D unclear. Germline values: CDR1 SGHTA, CDR2 FQGNSA. The CDR3 runs to 12 residues. Trimming shortened V by 5 bases and J by 4 bases, and 7 bases separated the two germline ends. DNA of the CDR3: TGTGCCAGCAGCCCCCGGGCAGATACGCAGTATTTT. This codes for CASSPRADTQYF.

The genes are TRBV6-1 and TRBJ2-1; the D gene could be TRBD1 or TRBD2 (5 bases each). The V and J ends lost 6 bases and 0 bases respectively, with 21 bases between them. Germline CDR1 reads MNHNS; CDR2 reads SASEGT. The CDR3 consists of 18 residues. This CDR3 reads CASRTTALGRNSYNEQFF. CDR3 in DNA: TGTGCCAGCAGAACCACCGCACTGGGACGTAACTCCTACAATGAGCAGTTCTTC.

This chain links TRBV5-1 with TRBJ2-3; TRBD2 matches 10 bases. Germline V gives CDR1 SGHRS, CDR2 YFSETQ. This CDR3 is 18 amino acids long. The ends lost 4 bases at V and 6 bases at J; junction bases unmatched: 17. The CDR3 sequence: CASSPAGGPGDSRDTQYF. The CDR3 region has the DNA TGCGCCAGCAGCCCAGCGGGGGGGCCGGGAGACTCACGGGATACGCAGTATTTT.

The rearrangement uses TRBV4-2 and TRBJ1-5; no reliable D call. V was trimmed by 0 bases and J by 4 bases, leaving 4 bases between them. CDR3 size: 13 residues. Germline CDR1 reads LGHNA; CDR2 reads YNFKEQ. The CDR3 bases are TGTGCCAGCAGCCAAGACTGGAATCAGCCCCAGCATTTT. Protein product: CASSQDWNQPQHF.

The rearrangement links TRBV5-1 to TRBJ2-1; 7 bases fit TRBD1. The CDR3 totals 15 residues. CDR1 and CDR2 (germline): SGHRS, YFSETQ. V gave up 4 bases and J gave up 1 base; unmatched junction bases: 5. The CDR3 sequence: CASSTRQGSYNEQFF. The CDR3 DNA sequence: TGCGCCAGCAGCACCAGACAGGGTTCCTACAATGAGCAGTTCTTC.

This chain uses TRBV20-1 with TRBJ2-7; tentatively, D is TRBD1 (5 bases). Germline V gene lookup returns CDR1 DFQATT and CDR2 SNEGSKA (reference sequence). The CDR3 totals 14 residues. Trimming removed 1 base at V and 4 bases at J, with 14 bases between. The CDR3 region is CSARVKGSIYEQYV. The CDR3 DNA sequence: TGCAGTGCTAGAGTGAAGGGGTCCATATACGAGCAGTACGTC.

This CDR3 reads CASSVGPGGTQYF. The CDR3 bases are TGTGCCAGCAGTGTTGGACCCGGGGGGACCCAGTACTTC. V usage is TRBV6-6 and J usage is TRBJ2-5, with D maybe TRBD2 (6 bases). This CDR3 is built from 13 residues. Germline lookup yields CDR1 MNHNY and CDR2 SVGAGI (reference sequence). The V end lost 5 bases, the J end lost 7 bases, and 14 bases lay between the germline ends.

This chain links TRBV5-1 with TRBJ2-2, with a weak D call TRBD2 (5 bases). This CDR3 has 16 residues. Germline CDR1 is SGHRS and CDR2 is YFSETQ. The germline V and J ends were trimmed by 7 bases and 3 bases, with 19 bases remaining between them. The DNA of the CDR3 is TGCGCCAGCCGCCCCCGTCTGTTCGGGGACACCGGGGAGCTGTTTTTT. Protein product: CASRPRLFGDTGELFF.